This T cell receptor (beta chain) appears in the sequencing data of a study of shared clonotypes between healthy human individuals. Healthy HIV-negative adults without recent acute infections or vaccinations served as donors. The table came from immunoSEQ multiplex PCR; TCRdb's copy has only in-frame clones and leaves some out. Among about 180,000 clones listed, over 80% were seen once. Germline values: CDR1 SGDLS, CDR2 YYNGEE. V lost 0 bases and J lost 2, with 18 bases in between. This CDR3 is 17 amino acids long. Material: naive CD4+ T cells sorted from blood. Indicated subset: CD45RA+ positively selected. This chain links TRBV9 with TRBJ2-7, with unresolved D. The source of this sequence is a woman aged 25 to 45 in good health. The CDR3 spells CASSVDSLLEPTYEQYF. CDR3 sequence (DNA): TGTGCCAGCAGCGTAGACTCCCTCTTGGAACCTACCTACGAGCAGTACTTC.